Given below is one T cell receptor (beta chain) in context. The data were taken from a study of blood T cell repertoires in COVID-19. Study-level background: The origin of the acute and convalescent COVID-19 samples was the United States, Italy and Spain. PBMCs, B-cell-depleted T cells, or T cells were the source of the cDNA or gDNA that made up the material.

Original processing methods: Amplifying reference gene primers gave estimates of nucleated cell counts. TCRdb keeps only in-frame clones here, not all; method: immunoSEQ multiplex PCR. D and trimming were read from the DNA, whereas the V and J calls and clone size are those reported in that table. The sample holds about 210,000 clones, 84% seen once. Germline CDR1 and CDR2: SGHVS and FNYEAQ. CDR3 size: 19 residues. J lost 0 bases, V lost 4 bases, and 11 bases had no gene match. The source material was peripheral blood. The chain links TRBV7-6 to TRBJ2-6, with 8 bases that match TRBD1. This TCR was sampled from a woman aged 45-60 years with active or convalescent COVID-19. The CDR3 loop reads CASSSPSGTGYSGANVLTF. The CDR3 DNA reads TGTGCCAGCAGCTCCCCCTCCGGGACAGGTTACTCTGGGGCCAACGTCCTGACTTTC.